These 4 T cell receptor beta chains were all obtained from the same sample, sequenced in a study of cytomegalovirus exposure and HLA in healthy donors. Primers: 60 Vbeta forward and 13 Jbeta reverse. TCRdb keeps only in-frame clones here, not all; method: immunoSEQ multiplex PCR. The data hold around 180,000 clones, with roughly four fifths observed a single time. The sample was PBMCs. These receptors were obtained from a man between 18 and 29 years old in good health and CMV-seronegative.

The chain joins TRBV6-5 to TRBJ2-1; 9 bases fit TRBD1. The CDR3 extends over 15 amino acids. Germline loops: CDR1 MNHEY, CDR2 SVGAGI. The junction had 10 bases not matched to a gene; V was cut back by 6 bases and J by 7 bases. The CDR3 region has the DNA TGTGCCAGCAGAGCTAGACAGGGGGGATTGAATGAGCAGTTCTTC. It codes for CASRARQGGLNEQFF.

CDR3 DNA: TGCGCCAGCAGCCCTAGCGGGGGGGACTCCTACAATGAGCAGTTCTTC. Translating it yields CASSPSGGDSYNEQFF. The chain couples TRBV4-1 to TRBJ2-1; 12 bases are a match to TRBD2. The CDR3 contains 16 residues. Trimming cost V 4 bases and J 0 bases; bases outside gene matches: 1. CDR1 is MGHRA, CDR2 YSYEKL, per germline.

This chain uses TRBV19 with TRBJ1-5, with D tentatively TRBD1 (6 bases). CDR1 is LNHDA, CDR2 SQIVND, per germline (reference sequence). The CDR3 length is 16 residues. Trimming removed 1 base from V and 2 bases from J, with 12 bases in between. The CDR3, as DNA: TGTGCCAGTAGTATAGTGGGGGCGCGGGGCAATCAGCCCCAGCATTTT. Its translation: CASSIVGARGNQPQHF.

The CDR3 DNA reads TGTGCCAGCAGCTTAGCGCGGGGGGCCTACCTAAACACAGATACGCAGTATTTT. This encodes CASSLARGAYLNTDTQYF. The rearrangement uses TRBV7-8 and TRBJ2-3, with TRBD2 matching 8 bases. The CDR3 is made up of 18 amino acids. The germline gives CDR1 SGHVS, CDR2 FQNEAQ. Unmatched junction bases numbered 10, after V lost 0 bases and J lost 2 bases.